This T cell receptor beta chain derives from a study of cytomegalovirus exposure and HLA in healthy donors. This CDR3 has 10 amino acids. Germline CDR1 is SEHNR and CDR2 is FQNEAQ (reference sequence). This PCR relied on a set of 60 Vbeta primers and 13 Jbeta primers. Method: immunoSEQ multiplex PCR; TCRdb's copy keeps in-frame clones and lacks some. The sample yields 100,000 or so clones, roughly 79% seen once. For this clone: The junction shows a germline mismatch at one end, possibly a read error.

The sample consisted of PBMCs. The source of this sequence is a woman in her forties in good health and CMV-seronegative. This chain links TRBV7-9 with TRBJ1-3; no reliable D call. The CDR3 DNA reads TGTTCCAGCAGTTATCACACCATATATTTT. This translates into CSSSYHTIYF.